This TCR beta chain was identified in a study of beta chain features in type 1 diabetes. The investigators reverse transcribed all of the isolated RNA, so they sequenced expressed TCRB transcripts. TCRdb's copy holds only in-frame clones and misses some; the assay was immunoSEQ multiplex PCR. The data hold 600,000 or so clones, with approximately 13% observed a single time. Concerning this clone: The antigen remains unidentified.

Only one heparinised blood draw was taken per donor, and its volume averaged about 120 mL. The CDR3 length is 14 residues. Looked up from germline, CDR1 is LGHNA and CDR2 is YSLEER. V was pared by 0 bases and J by 2 bases, with 7 bases between. Whole-study findings and limits: TCRB CDR3s from Type 1 diabetes patients were moderately but significantly shorter in all four CD4+ subsets. PCR might pick shorter templates more often, in the same way for patients and controls.

The sequencing input was naive CD4+ T cells from blood. The V and J genes are TRBV4-3 and TRBJ1-2; D unclear. The receptor was derived from a man younger than 40 with type 1 diabetes. CDR3 DNA sequence: TGCGCCAGCAGCCAAGACCCGGGAAACTATGGCTACACCTTC. Its translation: CASSQDPGNYGYTF.